The present T cell receptor beta chain was sequenced within a study of cytotoxic CD8 clonotypes in ibrutinib-treated CLL. CDR1 is MNHNY, CDR2 SVGAGI, per germline (reference sequence). V gave up 4 bases and J gave up 0 bases, with 10 bases separating them. The CDR3 has 14 amino acids. A 1 in 200,000 to 1 in 1 million T cell depth was the sequencing target. Repertoires were generated with immunoSEQ multiplex PCR, while TCRdb's copy carries only in-frame clones and drops some. The data contain 130,000 to 150,000 clones, roughly 90% of them singletons. This sequence was found in a human donor with chronic lymphocytic leukemia. The specimen was PBMCs, collected after 12 months of ibrutinib treatment. This sequence joins TRBV6-6 and TRBJ2-7; D gene ambiguous. The CDR3 nucleotides read TGTGCCAGCAGTTTATACGGCCTCTCCTACGAGCAGTACTTC. This translates into CASSLYGLSYEQYF.